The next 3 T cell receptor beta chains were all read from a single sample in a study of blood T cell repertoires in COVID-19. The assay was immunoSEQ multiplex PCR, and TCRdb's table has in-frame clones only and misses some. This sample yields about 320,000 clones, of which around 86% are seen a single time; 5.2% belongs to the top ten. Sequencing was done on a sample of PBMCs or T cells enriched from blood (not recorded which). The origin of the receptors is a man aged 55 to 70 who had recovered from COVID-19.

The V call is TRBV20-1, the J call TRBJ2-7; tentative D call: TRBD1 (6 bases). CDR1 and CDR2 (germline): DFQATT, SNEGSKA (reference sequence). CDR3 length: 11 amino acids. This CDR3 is CSSQNRDEQYF. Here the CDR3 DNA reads TGCAGCTCTCAAAACAGGGACGAGCAGTACTTC.

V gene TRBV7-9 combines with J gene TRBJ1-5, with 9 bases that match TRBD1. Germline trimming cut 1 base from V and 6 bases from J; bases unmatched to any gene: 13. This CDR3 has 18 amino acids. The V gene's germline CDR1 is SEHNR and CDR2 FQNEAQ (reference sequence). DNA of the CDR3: TGTGCCAGCAGCTTAGGACAGGTCGGGACAGGGTGGGGTCAGCCCCAGCATTTT. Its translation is CASSLGQVGTGWGQPQHF. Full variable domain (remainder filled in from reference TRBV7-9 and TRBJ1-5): DTGVSQNPRHKITKRGQNVTFRCDPISEHNRLYWYRQTLGQGPEFLTYFQNEAQLEKSRLLSDRFSAERPKGSFSTLEIQRTEQGDSAMYLCASSLGQVGTGWGQPQHFGDGTRLSIL.

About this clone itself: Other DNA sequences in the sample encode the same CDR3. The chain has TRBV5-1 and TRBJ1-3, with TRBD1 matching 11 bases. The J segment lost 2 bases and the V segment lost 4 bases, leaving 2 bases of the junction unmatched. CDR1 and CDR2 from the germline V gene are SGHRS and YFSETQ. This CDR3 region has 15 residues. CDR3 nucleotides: TGCGCCAGCAGCCCGGGACAGGGGGCTGGAAACACCATATATTTT. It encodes CASSPGQGAGNTIYF.